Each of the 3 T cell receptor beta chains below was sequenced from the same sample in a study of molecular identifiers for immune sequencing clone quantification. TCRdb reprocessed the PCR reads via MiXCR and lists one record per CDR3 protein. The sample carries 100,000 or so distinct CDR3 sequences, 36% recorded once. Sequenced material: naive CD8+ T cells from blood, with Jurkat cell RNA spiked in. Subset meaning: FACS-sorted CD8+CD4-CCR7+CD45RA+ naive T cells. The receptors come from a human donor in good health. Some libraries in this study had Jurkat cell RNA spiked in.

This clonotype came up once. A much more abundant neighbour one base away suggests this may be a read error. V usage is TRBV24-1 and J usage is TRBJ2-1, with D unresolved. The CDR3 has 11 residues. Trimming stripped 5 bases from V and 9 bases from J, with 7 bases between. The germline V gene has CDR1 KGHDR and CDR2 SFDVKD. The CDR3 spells CATSAGSEQFF. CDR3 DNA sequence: TGTGCCACCAGTGCAGGATCTGAGCAGTTCTTC.

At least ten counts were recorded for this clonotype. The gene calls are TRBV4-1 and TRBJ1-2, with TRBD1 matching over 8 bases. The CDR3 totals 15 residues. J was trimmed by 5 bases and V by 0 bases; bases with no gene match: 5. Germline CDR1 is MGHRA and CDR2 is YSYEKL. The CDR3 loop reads CASSQDSGGAYGYTF. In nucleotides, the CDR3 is TGCGCCAGCAGCCAAGATTCAGGGGGCGCGTATGGCTACACCTTC.

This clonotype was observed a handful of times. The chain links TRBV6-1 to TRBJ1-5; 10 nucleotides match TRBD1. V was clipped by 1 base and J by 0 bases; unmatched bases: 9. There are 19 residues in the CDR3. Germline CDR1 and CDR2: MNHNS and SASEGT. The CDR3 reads CASSEGLGTGAFSNQPQHF. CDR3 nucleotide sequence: TGTGCCAGCAGTGAAGGGCTCGGGACAGGGGCCTTTAGCAATCAGCCCCAGCATTTT.